The 32 T cell receptor beta chains given below trace back to one sample, sequenced in a study of blood T cell repertoires in COVID-19. The repertoire was sequenced with immunoSEQ multiplex PCR; TCRdb's copy has only in-frame clones and lacks some. In the table there are 180,000 or so clones, about four fifths of which are singletons. Sequenced sample: PBMCs or T cells enriched from blood (not recorded which). The receptors stem from a man between 45 and 60 years old who had recovered from COVID-19.

The chain has TRBV18 and TRBJ2-5, with TRBD2 identical over 7 bases. The V gene's germline CDR1 is KGHSH and CDR2 LQKENI. The V segment lost 3 bases and the J segment 4 bases; nucleotides outside the gene matches: 17. This CDR3 region has 18 residues. CDR3 protein: CASSPTTQRGRIRETQYF. DNA for the CDR3: TGTGCCAGCTCACCCACGACTCAGCGGGGTAGGATTAGAGAGACCCAGTACTTC.

This clone was counted between two and nine times. The genes are TRBV9 and TRBJ2-1; a weak D match, TRBD2 (6 bases). Germline loops: CDR1 SGDLS, CDR2 YYNGEE. Trimming removed 0 bases at V and 3 bases at J, with 13 bases between. The CDR3 is 16 amino acids. DNA for the CDR3: TGTGCCAGCAGCGTAGTAACGGGACTGGGCTACAATGAGCAGTTCTTC. Protein product: CASSVVTGLGYNEQFF.

The chain links TRBV5-6 to TRBJ1-4, with 7 bases fitting TRBD1. Trimming at V came to 4 bases and at J to 7 bases, leaving 7 bases not matched to a gene. The CDR3 runs to 14 residues. In germline, CDR1 is SGHDT, CDR2 YYEEEE. The CDR3 sequence: CASSRQGQGEKLFF. The CDR3 DNA is TGTGCCAGCAGCCGACAGGGTCAGGGTGAAAAACTGTTTTTT.

This chain connects TRBV6-5 to TRBJ2-7; 7 positions match TRBD1. The V and J ends lost 0 bases and 6 bases, in that order; junction bases with no gene match: 5. The CDR3 spans 14 residues. Germline V gene lookup returns CDR1 MNHEY and CDR2 SVGAGI. In DNA form, the CDR3 reads TGTGCCAGCAGTTACTCGGTAGACAGGGCCGAGCAGTACTTC. The encoded protein is CASSYSVDRAEQYF.

The V gene is TRBV5-6, the J gene TRBJ2-5; D is undetermined. The CDR3 spans 11 residues. Trimming left V 4 bases short and J 7 bases short, with 8 bases between. The germline gives CDR1 SGHDT, CDR2 YYEEEE. CDR3 in amino acids: CASSRFRTQYF. The CDR3 bases are TGTGCCAGCAGCCGTTTCCGGACCCAGTACTTC.

Details on this clone: This sample includes further DNA sequences coding for the same CDR3. The chain carries TRBV19 and TRBJ1-5, with D perhaps TRBD1 (5 bases). Trimming took 1 base from V and 2 from J, leaving 9 bases between them. CDR1 LNHDA and CDR2 SQIVND come from the germline V gene (reference sequence). The CDR3 is made up of 15 amino acids. The CDR3 DNA follows: TGTGCCAGTAGTATAGGTGGAGGGGGCAATCAGCCCCAGCATTTT. This gives the protein CASSIGGGGNQPQHF.

V is TRBV28 and J is TRBJ1-1, with 12 positions matching TRBD1. Losses at the gene ends were 6 bases for V and 3 bases for J; bases not matched to a gene: 5. The CDR3 has 15 amino acids. Germline V CDR1 and CDR2: MDHEN, SYDVKM. The CDR3 region is CASRGQGAADTEAFF. The CDR3 DNA is TGTGCCAGCAGGGGACAGGGGGCGGCGGACACTGAAGCTTTCTTT.

This rearrangement joins TRBV7-3 to TRBJ2-2; 7 bases map to TRBD1. CDR1 SGHTA and CDR2 FQGTGA come from the germline V gene. J lost 5 bases, V lost 7 bases, and 7 bases had no gene match. CDR3 length equals 14 residues. The CDR3 nucleotides read TGTGCCAGCACCTTGACAGGGAGAACCGGGGAGCTGTTTTTT. As protein: CASTLTGRTGELFF.

The V call is TRBV6-5, the J call TRBJ1-5; TRBD1 might be the D (6 bases). This CDR3 contains 14 residues. The germline V gene encodes CDR1 MNHEY and CDR2 SVGAGI. V was clipped by 6 bases and J by 10 bases, with 19 bases between them. The CDR3 loop reads CASRDGQNYSPQHF. The DNA for the CDR3 is TGTGCCAGCAGAGACGGACAGAACTATAGCCCCCAGCATTTT.

V usage is TRBV25-1 and J usage is TRBJ1-5, with 7 bases identical to TRBD1. Germline loops: CDR1 MGHDK, CDR2 SYGVNS. The V gene end was trimmed by 5 bases and the J gene end by 5 bases; junction bases not matched to a gene: 3. The CDR3 extends over 13 amino acids. The DNA for the CDR3 is TGTGCCAGCAGTCCTGACAGGGATCAGCCCCAGCATTTT. Its translation: CASSPDRDQPQHF.

The V call is TRBV5-1, the J call TRBJ2-1; D remains unclear. The length of the CDR3 is 13 residues. With 0 bases removed from V and 2 bases from J, the gap between germline ends came to 3 bases. CDR1 SGHRS and CDR2 YFSETQ come from the germline V gene. The CDR3 DNA follows: TGCGCCAGCAGCTTGGGGCCCTACAATGAGCAGTTCTTC. Protein product: CASSLGPYNEQFF. Looking up the rest from reference TRBV5-1 and TRBJ2-1 gives the full variable domain: KAGVTQTPRYLIKTRGQQVTLSCSPISGHRSVSWYQQTPGQGLQFLFEYFSETQRNKGNFPGRFSGRQFSNSRSEMNVSTLELGDSALYLCASSLGPYNEQFFGPGTRLTVL.

The V call is TRBV19, the J call TRBJ2-4, with TRBD2 as a possible D gene (5 bases). CDR1 and CDR2 from the germline V gene are LNHDA and SQIVND (reference sequence). CDR3 length: 15 residues. Trimming took off 0 bases at V and 5 bases at J, with 11 bases between the two ends. The CDR3 region has the DNA TGTGCCAGTAGTATAGATAGAGGGTTGCAAAACATTCAGTACTTC. Protein sequence: CASSIDRGLQNIQYF.

V and J are TRBV13 and TRBJ1-3; 7 bases align to TRBD1. This CDR3 region has 12 residues. Germline V lookup: CDR1 PRHDT, CDR2 FYEKMQ (reference sequence). Germline trimming cut 4 bases from V and 11 bases from J; bases unmatched to any gene: 5. The CDR3: CASSSTTGSIYF. The CDR3 nucleotides are TGTGCCAGCAGCTCCACGACAGGGTCCATATATTTT.

The genes are TRBV9 and TRBJ2-2; TRBD1 matches at 9 bases. This CDR3 spans 16 amino acids. In germline, CDR1 is SGDLS, CDR2 YYNGEE. V dropped 4 bases and J dropped 4; count of bases not matched to a gene: 8. CDR3 protein: CASSPRQGVGTGELFF. CDR3 DNA: TGTGCCAGCAGCCCCCGACAGGGGGTCGGCACCGGGGAGCTGTTTTTT.

The sample holds a few counts of this clone. This chain joins TRBV6-5 and TRBJ2-2; the match to TRBD2 covers 7 bases. Looked up from germline, CDR1 is MNHEY and CDR2 is SVGAGI. J was trimmed by 6 bases and V by 6 bases; bases with no gene match: 4. CDR3 length equals 13 residues. The CDR3 coding sequence is TGTGCCAGCAGGGCGGGAGCGTCCGGGGAGCTGTTTTTT. This encodes CASRAGASGELFF.

This clone was seen a single time. The rearrangement joins TRBV5-6 to TRBJ2-1, with D perhaps matching TRBD2 (6 bases). The V gene lost 2 bases and the J gene lost 4 bases, with 16 bases spanning the gap. The CDR3 has 16 amino acids. Germline CDR1 and CDR2: SGHDT and YYEEEE. CDR3 in DNA: TGTGCCAGCAGCTTAAGTGGGGGGAGAATGTACAATGAGCAGTTCTTC. Protein product: CASSLSGGRMYNEQFF.

The chain has TRBV29-1 and TRBJ2-1; possible D gene TRBD2, 6 bases. The CDR3 length is 14 residues. V lost 0 bases and J 8 bases, leaving 14 bases between the germline ends. Germline V gene sequence: CDR1 SQVTM, CDR2 ANQGSEA. The CDR3 protein is CSVEDRRGNDEQFF. The CDR3 DNA follows: TGCAGCGTTGAAGATCGTCGGGGGAACGATGAGCAGTTCTTC.

This sequence joins TRBV11-2 and TRBJ1-5, with D possibly being TRBD1 (5 bases). This CDR3 is built from 15 residues. CDR1 and CDR2 from the germline V gene are SGHAT and FQNNGV. V lost 5 bases to trimming and J lost 2 bases, with 13 bases between them. The CDR3 DNA sequence: TGTGCCAGCAGCCTTGGAACGGGGGGCAATCAGCCCCAGCATTTT. This gives the protein CASSLGTGGNQPQHF.

The V call is TRBV5-5, the J call TRBJ2-3; 7 positions match TRBD1. The CDR3 length is 15 residues. Germline V lookup: CDR1 SGHKS, CDR2 YYEKEE (reference sequence). With 0 bases clipped from V and 4 bases from J, the junction kept 5 bases outside the gene matches. The CDR3 loop reads CASSLEGARADTQYF. The CDR3 DNA reads as TGTGCCAGCAGCTTGGAGGGGGCGCGAGCAGATACGCAGTATTTT.

The rearrangement joins TRBV7-6 to TRBJ2-7, with D possibly TRBD1 on 5 matching bases. The CDR3 spans 15 residues. V lost 5 bases and J lost 0, with 14 bases in between. Germline V CDR1 and CDR2: SGHVS, FNYEAQ. The chain's CDR3 is CASSPQTDPSYEQYF. CDR3 coding DNA: TGTGCCAGCAGCCCCCAGACAGACCCCTCCTACGAGCAGTACTTC.

In DNA, the CDR3 is TGTGCCAGCAGTTTACAGGGCAGGGAACAAAAACTGTTTTTT. It is translated as CASSLQGREQKLFF. This chain connects TRBV28 to TRBJ1-4, with TRBD1 as a possible D gene (5 bases). Germline V lookup: CDR1 MDHEN, CDR2 SYDVKM. This CDR3 contains 14 residues. V was shortened by 2 bases and J by 9 bases, with 13 bases between the two germline ends.

The V and J genes are TRBV2 and TRBJ2-1; 7 positions agree with TRBD2. Germline lookup yields CDR1 SNHLY and CDR2 FYNNEI. V gave up 6 bases and J gave up 9 bases; unmatched junction bases: 5. There are 12 residues in the CDR3. In DNA, the CDR3 is TGTGCCAGCAGACACGGGGGGAGTGAGCAGTTCTTC. This translates into CASRHGGSEQFF. The full variable domain, its missing parts supplied by reference TRBV2 and TRBJ2-1, is EPEVTQTPSHQVTQMGQEVILRCVPISNHLYFYWYRQILGQKVEFLVSFYNNEISEKSEIFDDQFSVERPDGSNFTLKIRSTKLEDSAMYFCASRHGGSEQFFGPGTRLTVL.

The CDR3 region has the DNA TGTGCCAGTAGTATGGGTCTAGCGGACTACGAGCAGTACTTC. Amino acids: CASSMGLADYEQYF. J is TRBJ2-7 and V is TRBV19, with 7 nucleotides matching TRBD2. Germline CDR1 is LNHDA and CDR2 is SQIVND (reference sequence). The CDR3 is 14 residues long. V lost 3 bases to trimming and J lost 3 bases; unmatched junction nucleotides: 5.

The CDR3 DNA reads TGTGCCTGGAGTGTGTCTAGCGGGGGTTACAATGAGCAGTTCTTC. It encodes CAWSVSSGGYNEQFF. The chain carries TRBV30 and TRBJ2-1; 10 bases map to TRBD2. Unmatched junction bases numbered 3, after V lost 0 bases and J lost 4 bases. The CDR3 has 15 amino acids. Germline V lookup: CDR1 GTSNPN, CDR2 SVGIG (reference sequence).

This chain connects TRBV3-1 (or the pseudogene TRBV3-2) to TRBJ2-1; tentatively, D is TRBD2 (5 bases). V dropped 4 bases and J dropped 8 bases, with 12 bases sitting between them. The CDR3 covers 13 residues. Germline-derived CDR1 and CDR2 are LGHDT and YNNKEL (reference sequence). The chain's CDR3 is CASSRTGTDEQFF. CDR3 sequence (DNA): TGTGCCAGCAGCCGGACTGGTACGGATGAGCAGTTCTTC.

The chain has TRBV24-1 and TRBJ2-1; TRBD1 matches 8 bases. This CDR3 region has 13 residues. The V gene end was trimmed by 10 bases and the J gene end by 8 bases; junction bases not matched to a gene: 9. Germline CDR1 reads KGHDR; CDR2 reads SFDVKD. The CDR3 reads CATPGQGGDEQFF. The CDR3 DNA follows: TGTGCCACTCCAGGACAGGGTGGAGATGAGCAGTTCTTC.

The chain is built from TRBV28 and TRBJ2-7; tentative D call: TRBD2 (7 bases). Germline values: CDR1 MDHEN, CDR2 SYDVKM. CDR3 length: 18 amino acids. V lost 5 bases to trimming and J lost 3 bases, with 26 bases between them. Written as DNA, the CDR3 is TGTGCCAGCAGTGACCCTGGGATAGGGGGGGGAAGGGACTACGAGCAGTACTTC. It is translated as CASSDPGIGGGRDYEQYF. Together with reference TRBV28 and TRBJ2-7, the CDR3 gives the full variable domain: DVKVTQSSRYLVKRTGEKVFLECVQDMDHENMFWYRQDPGLGLRLIYFSYDVKMKEKGDIPEGYSVSREKKERFSLILESASTNQTSMYLCASSDPGIGGGRDYEQYFGPGTRLTVT.

V gene TRBV7-3 combines with J gene TRBJ2-2; a weak D match, TRBD1 (5 bases). This CDR3 region has 14 residues. V was trimmed by 2 bases and J by 4 bases, leaving 8 bases between them. Per the germline V gene, CDR1 is SGHTA and CDR2 is FQGTGA. CDR3 protein: CASSLSRGTGELFF. The CDR3 nucleotides are TGTGCCAGCAGCTTATCAAGGGGCACCGGGGAGCTGTTTTTT.

This chain uses TRBV18 with TRBJ2-7; D remains ambiguous. Trimming cost V 7 bases and J 3 bases, with 7 bases left between them. Germline lookup yields CDR1 KGHSH and CDR2 LQKENI. The CDR3 loop spans 11 amino acids. The CDR3 sequence is CASFLSYEQYF. The CDR3, as DNA: TGTGCCAGCTTCCTTAGCTACGAGCAGTACTTC.

The J gene is TRBJ2-3, the V gene TRBV5-4; 9 bases are a match to TRBD2. V was clipped by 0 bases and J by 8 bases; unmatched bases: 10. CDR3 size: 16 residues. Germline V gives CDR1 SGHNT, CDR2 YYREEE (reference sequence). The CDR3 is CASSLALAGGPGTQYF. DNA for the CDR3: TGTGCCAGCAGCTTGGCTCTTGCGGGGGGGCCAGGTACGCAGTATTTT.

This clone came up once. The rearrangement joins TRBV3-1 (or the pseudogene TRBV3-2) to TRBJ2-2, with 11 bases fitting TRBD2. With V trimmed by 5 bases and J by 6 bases, 5 bases remained unmatched. The CDR3 is made up of 15 amino acids. Germline V lookup: CDR1 LGHDT, CDR2 YNNKEL (reference sequence). CDR3 sequence reads: CASSTSGSVAGELFF. CDR3 coding DNA: TGTGCCAGCAGCACTAGCGGGAGTGTCGCCGGGGAGCTGTTTTTT.

This rearrangement joins TRBV5-6 to TRBJ2-1; 14 positions match TRBD2. V gave up 4 bases and J gave up 7 bases; unmatched junction bases: 4. Germline values: CDR1 SGHDT, CDR2 YYEEEE. The CDR3 extends over 15 amino acids. The chain's CDR3 is CASSPGLAGVNEQFF. CDR3 DNA: TGTGCCAGCAGCCCGGGACTAGCGGGAGTGAATGAGCAGTTCTTC.